These 25 T cell receptor beta chains came from one sample sequenced in a study of blood T cell repertoires in COVID-19. Assay used: immunoSEQ multiplex PCR; TCRdb lists only in-frame clones, some missing. The sample lists 260,000 or so clones; 84% were seen once. Specimen: peripheral blood. Receptors were obtained from a human donor in a cohort sampled during active COVID-19.

The J gene is TRBJ2-5, the V gene TRBV6-5, with TRBD2 as a possible D gene (6 bases). The germline CDR1 and CDR2 sequences are MNHEY and SVGAGI. CDR3 size: 14 residues. V dropped 8 bases and J dropped 4 bases, with 17 bases sitting between them. CDR3 sequence (DNA): TGTGCCAGCCAACCGGACTACCGGAGAGAGACCCAGTACTTC. It yields the protein CASQPDYRRETQYF.

The chain couples TRBV7-9 to TRBJ1-1, with TRBD1 identical over 9 bases. Germline V gene data show CDR1 as SEHNR and CDR2 as FQNEAQ (reference sequence). Losses at the gene ends were 5 bases for V and 2 bases for J; bases not matched to a gene: 12. The CDR3 sequence is 17 residues long. For the CDR3, the DNA is TGTGCCAGCAGCCCAACCGGGACGGGACAGGGTAACACTGAAGCTTTCTTT. It is translated as CASSPTGTGQGNTEAFF.

This rearrangement joins TRBV6-5 to TRBJ2-1; maybe TRBD2 (6 bases). V was pared by 8 bases and J by 5 bases, with 19 bases between. Germline CDR1 and CDR2: MNHEY and SVGAGI. This CDR3 contains 15 residues. CDR3 in amino acids: CASRNWAGINNEQFF. CDR3 nucleotides: TGTGCCAGCCGCAACTGGGCGGGAATCAACAATGAGCAGTTCTTC.

This chain connects TRBV2 to TRBJ2-3, with D maybe TRBD2 (6 bases). Germline V gene sequence: CDR1 SNHLY, CDR2 FYNNEI. The CDR3 covers 16 residues. Trimming cost V 3 bases and J 4 bases, with 17 bases left between them. DNA of the CDR3: TGTGCCAGCAGTGATTTTGGTGGAGGGCGGGCAGATACGCAGTATTTT. It codes for CASSDFGGGRADTQYF.

In its sample, this clone was seen once. The J gene is TRBJ2-1, the V gene TRBV5-5, with TRBD2 identical over 13 bases. Germline CDR1 is SGHKS and CDR2 is YYEKEE (reference sequence). J lost 7 bases, V lost 0 bases, and 4 bases had no gene match. The CDR3 is 16 amino acids. This CDR3 is CASSLAMTSGRNEQFF. The CDR3 DNA sequence: TGTGCCAGCAGCTTGGCGATGACTAGCGGGAGGAATGAGCAGTTCTTC.

The V and J genes are TRBV10-2 and TRBJ1-6; TRBD1 matches 7 bases. Germline loops: CDR1 WSHSY, CDR2 SAAADI. The junction had 4 bases not matched to a gene; V was cut back by 1 base and J by 7 bases. The CDR3 spans 15 residues. The CDR3 spells CASSEYGQANSPLHF. The CDR3 nucleotides are TGCGCCAGCAGTGAGTATGGACAGGCCAATTCACCCCTCCACTTT.

The chain carries TRBV13 and TRBJ2-1; perhaps TRBD1 as D (6 bases). The CDR3 spans 11 residues. CDR1 is PRHDT, CDR2 FYEKMQ, per germline (reference sequence). Trimming took off 5 bases at V and 8 bases at J, with 7 bases between the two ends. The CDR3 loop reads CASSPGDEQFF. Here the CDR3 DNA reads TGTGCCAGCAGCCCAGGGGATGAGCAGTTCTTC.

Concerning this clone itself: Within the sample, other DNA sequences also encode this same CDR3. The chain couples TRBV27 to TRBJ1-1; TRBD1 might be the D (6 bases). The CDR3 is 13 residues long. Germline assignment: CDR1 MNHEY and CDR2 SMNVEV (reference sequence). The ends were cut back, 6 bases at V and 4 bases at J, with 12 bases in the middle. CDR3 residues: CASSYRVGTEAFF. The CDR3 region has the DNA TGTGCCAGCAGCTACAGGGTAGGCACTGAAGCTTTCTTT.

This clone showed up just a few times. J is TRBJ1-6 and V is TRBV10-3; 9 nucleotides match TRBD1. Germline V gene data show CDR1 as ENHRY and CDR2 as SYGVKD. The CDR3 spans 15 residues. V lost 4 bases, J lost 8 bases, and 6 bases stayed unmatched. The CDR3 nucleotides are TGTGCCATCAGTGTTACAGGGGGCGCGGATTCACCCCTCCACTTT. This sequence encodes CAISVTGGADSPLHF.

The chain employs TRBV12-3 or TRBV12-4 and TRBJ1-2; D gene unclear. V lost 5 bases, J lost 4 bases, and 11 bases lay in between. The CDR3 extends over 13 amino acids. CDR3 coding DNA: TGTGCCAGCAGTCCTCGGGGAGGCTATGGCTACACCTTC. It is translated as CASSPRGGYGYTF.

This clone was found a few times. The chain has TRBV19 and TRBJ2-5; 8 positions match TRBD2. CDR1 and CDR2 from the germline V gene are LNHDA and SQIVND (reference sequence). V shed 6 bases and J 1 base; nucleotides not matched to a gene: 7. CDR3 length equals 15 residues. CDR3: CASRVRGGRQETQYF. CDR3 in DNA: TGTGCCAGTAGAGTCCGGGGGGGCCGCCAAGAGACCCAGTACTTC.

The rearrangement joins TRBV10-2 to TRBJ2-7, with a tentative D call TRBD1 (5 bases). This CDR3 is 11 amino acids long. V was trimmed by 5 bases and J by 6 bases, leaving 8 bases between them. Germline CDR1 reads WSHSY; CDR2 reads SAAADI. The CDR3 reads CASSQGSEQYF. DNA for the CDR3: TGCGCCAGCAGTCAGGGTTCCGAGCAGTACTTC.

The chain has TRBV5-4 and TRBJ1-1; 7 bases agree with TRBD1. V shed 4 bases, J shed 6 bases, and the junction held 12 bases outside the gene matches. Germline lookup yields CDR1 SGHNT and CDR2 YYREEE (reference sequence). This CDR3 spans 15 amino acids. CDR3 amino acids: CASSHQTGHGAEAFF. The CDR3 coding sequence is TGTGCCAGCAGCCATCAGACAGGGCATGGAGCTGAAGCTTTCTTT.

This chain links TRBV19 with TRBJ2-3; D gene ambiguous. V gave up 7 bases and J gave up 3 bases, with 11 bases separating them. From germline, CDR1 is LNHDA and CDR2 SQIVND (reference sequence). The CDR3 totals 13 residues. The CDR3 protein is CASMPGQTDTQYF. The CDR3 nucleotides read TGTGCCAGTATGCCTGGTCAGACAGATACGCAGTATTTT.

The chain has TRBV6-6 and TRBJ1-4, with a tentative D call TRBD1 (6 bases). CDR3 length equals 14 residues. Germline-derived CDR1 and CDR2 are MNHNY and SVGAGI (reference sequence). V dropped 8 bases and J dropped 5 bases, with 15 bases sitting between them. DNA of the CDR3: TGTGCCAGCCGGAGTGGGCAGGGGAATGAAAAACTGTTTTTT. Protein sequence: CASRSGQGNEKLFF.

The J gene is TRBJ1-1, the V gene TRBV5-1; D is perhaps TRBD1 (6 bases). The CDR3 runs 14 residues. V was clipped by 4 bases and J by 4 bases, with 14 bases between them. The V gene's germline CDR1 is SGHRS and CDR2 YFSETQ. The CDR3 reads CASSNLGQITEAFF. DNA for the CDR3: TGCGCCAGCAGCAATCTAGGACAGATCACTGAAGCTTTCTTT.

To note about this clone: Lacking the conserved final phenylalanine or tryptophan, this CDR3 likely reflects a read error. The limits of the CDR3 on the DNA are not certain, so only TCRdb's listed CDR3 is given. The chain couples TRBV10-3 to TRBJ2-7; no check of the table's D call, TRBD2, against the DNA was made. CDR1 ENHRY and CDR2 SYGVKD come from the germline V gene. From its first to its last residue, the CDR3 has 12 amino acids. The CDR3 region is CAISGGGLAQVL.

The J gene is TRBJ1-4, the V gene TRBV5-1; the D gene is possibly TRBD1 (5 bases). The germline gives CDR1 SGHRS, CDR2 YFSETQ. There are 16 residues in the CDR3. Trimming took 2 bases from V and 0 from J, leaving 11 bases between them. The CDR3 loop is CASSLPTGATNEKLFF. The CDR3 nucleotides are TGCGCCAGCAGCTTACCCACGGGGGCAACTAATGAAAAACTGTTTTTT. Together with reference TRBV5-1 and TRBJ1-4, the CDR3 gives the full variable domain: KAGVTQTPRYLIKTRGQQVTLSCSPISGHRSVSWYQQTPGQGLQFLFEYFSETQRNKGNFPGRFSGRQFSNSRSEMNVSTLELGDSALYLCASSLPTGATNEKLFFGSGTQLSVL.

This clone was counted between two and nine times. The chain joins TRBV7-2 to TRBJ1-5; D unresolved. Trimming removed 1 base from V and 0 bases from J, with 7 bases in between. This CDR3 is built from 15 residues. Germline lookup yields CDR1 SGHTA and CDR2 FQGNSA. CDR3 in DNA: TGTGCCAGCAGCTTAGGGAGGTATAGCAATCAGCCCCAGCATTTT. Amino acids: CASSLGRYSNQPQHF.

The chain combines TRBV7-2 with TRBJ2-1; 7 nucleotides agree with TRBD2. CDR3 length: 14 amino acids. From germline, CDR1 is SGHTA and CDR2 FQGNSA. V shed 4 bases and J 1 base; nucleotides not matched to a gene: 1. For the CDR3, the DNA is TGTGCCAGCAGCTCCGGGGGGTCCTACAATGAGCAGTTCTTC. Amino acid sequence: CASSSGGSYNEQFF.

Comment on this clone: Other DNA sequences within the sample encode an identical CDR3. This rearrangement joins TRBV6-2 or TRBV6-3 to TRBJ2-7; D call uncertain. In germline, CDR1 is MNHEY, CDR2 SVGEGT. This CDR3 contains 12 residues. Between the trimmed V and J ends, which lost 3 bases and 3 bases, there was a span of 6 bases. The CDR3 region is CASSYENYEQYF. CDR3 nucleotide sequence: TGTGCCAGCAGTTATGAGAACTACGAGCAGTACTTC.

The chain is built from TRBV29-1 and TRBJ2-5, with 9 bases that match TRBD1. The length of the CDR3 is 15 residues. CDR1 SQVTM and CDR2 ANQGSEA come from the germline V gene. The J segment lost 6 bases and the V segment lost 7 bases, leaving 15 bases of the junction unmatched. The CDR3 DNA is TGCAGCGGAACTTACCTAGGACAGGGGATACAGACCCAGTACTTC. Protein: CSGTYLGQGIQTQYF. Looking up the rest from reference TRBV29-1 and TRBJ2-5 gives the full variable domain: SAVISQKPSRDICQRGTSLTIQCQVDSQVTMMFWYRQQPGQSLTLIATANQGSEATYESGFVIDKFPISRPNLTFSTLTVSNMSPEDSSIYLCSGTYLGQGIQTQYFGPGTRLLVL.

This chain links TRBV3-1 (or the pseudogene TRBV3-2) with TRBJ2-7, with D hard to call. Germline loops: CDR1 LGHDT, CDR2 YNNKEL (reference sequence). CDR3 length: 15 residues. V dropped 1 base and J dropped 3 bases, with 13 bases sitting between them. Here the CDR3 DNA reads TGTGCCAGCAGCCAAGTGAGGAGTCATTTCTACGAGCAGTACTTC. It encodes CASSQVRSHFYEQYF.

The chain recombines TRBV3-1 (or the pseudogene TRBV3-2) with TRBJ2-3; D ambiguous. CDR1 is LGHDT, CDR2 YNNKEL, per germline (reference sequence). There are 13 residues in the CDR3. Trimming left V 4 bases short and J 1 base short, with 6 bases between. CDR3 region: CASSPRGTDTQYF. CDR3 coding DNA: TGTGCCAGCAGCCCCCGAGGCACAGATACGCAGTATTTT.

The chain is built from TRBV6-5 and TRBJ2-3; 7 bases agree with TRBD1. The CDR3 covers 12 residues. From germline, CDR1 is MNHEY and CDR2 SVGAGI. The V and J ends lost 7 bases and 3 bases, in that order; junction bases with no gene match: 1. CDR3 region: CASIRGTDTQYF. DNA for the CDR3: TGTGCCAGCATCAGGGGGACAGATACGCAGTATTTT.